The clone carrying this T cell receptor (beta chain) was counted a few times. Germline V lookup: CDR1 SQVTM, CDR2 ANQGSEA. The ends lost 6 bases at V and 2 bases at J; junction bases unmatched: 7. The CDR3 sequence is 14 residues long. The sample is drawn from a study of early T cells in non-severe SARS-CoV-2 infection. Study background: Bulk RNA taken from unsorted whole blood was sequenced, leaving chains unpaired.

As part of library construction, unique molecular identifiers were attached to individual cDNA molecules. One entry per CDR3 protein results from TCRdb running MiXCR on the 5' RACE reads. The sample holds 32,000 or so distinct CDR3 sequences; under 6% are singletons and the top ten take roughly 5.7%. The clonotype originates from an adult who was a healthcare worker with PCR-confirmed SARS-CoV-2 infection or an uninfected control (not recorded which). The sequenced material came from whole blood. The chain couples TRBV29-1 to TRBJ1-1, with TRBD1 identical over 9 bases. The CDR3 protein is CSVSQGQGNTEAFF. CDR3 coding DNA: TGCAGCGTAAGCCAGGGACAGGGAAACACTGAAGCTTTCTTT.